This T cell receptor beta chain comes out of a study of shared clonotypes between healthy human individuals (dated by TCRdb to about 2020). Some background on the complete study: Three men and a couple of women, aged 18 to 49 years, made up the cohort. For each donor, CD4 naive and CD4 memory were each given three plates, CD8 naive was given two plates, and CD8 memory was given one plate. The study deeply sequenced blood TCR repertoires of about 5 healthy adults to estimate repertoire size and the extent of clonotype sharing between individuals. To increase sequencing depth and limit assay-specific biases, different laboratories used diverse techniques to prepare libraries and sequence TCR repertoires. Between about 0.9 and 8.9 billion PBMCs per donor were obtained by leukapheresis. Broader findings and caveats from the paper: Naive subsets generally had larger estimated clonotype richness than memory subsets did. When a handful of donors were compared, the shared fraction of clonotypes was about 5% for naive CD4, approximately 3.3% for naive CD8, more than 2% for memory CD4, and around 0.4% for memory CD8. Higher generation probabilities were observed for clonotypes shared by all four sorted-subset donors than for non-shared clonotypes. Sampling was restricted to blood, and TCR repertoires in tissue are likely to differ from TCR repertoires in blood. Incomplete sequencing was indicated by rarefaction of sorted-subset datasets, despite the large sequencing depth. Based on pairwise subsampling, the degree of clonotype sharing among donors was expected to be affected by sequencing depth. Because the study included only a small number of donors, the genetic and exposure-history diversity represented was limited.

TCR CDR3 regions were amplified from genomic DNA by multiplex PCR using the deep immunoSEQ assay. Extracted genomic DNA from each cell subset was distributed evenly across all wells of several immunoSEQ 96-well plates, and each plate was treated as a replicate. For sorted subsets, 200 to 250 ng genomic DNA, equal to tens of thousands of T cell genomes, was loaded into each replicate PCR. The purified libraries were quantified using a Qubit 3.0 fluorometer, sized with a Bioanalyzer 2100, and then quantified again using the KAPA Library Quantification kit. Every immunoSEQ 96-well plate was sequenced on a separate single-read 150-cycle Illumina NextSeq 550 flow cell. Per the original workflow: The immunoSEQ output contained only junctional sequences without quality scores, so filtering could not match that applied to full-length reads. Sequences were annotated with PyIR, a Python wrapper for IgBLAST v1.9, using IMGT germline references to assign V/J genes and CDR3. Reads with weak V/J assignments (E-value above 1e-6), missing CDR3, stop codons, out-of-frame junctions, or ambiguous translated residues were removed. V3J clonotypes were defined as sequences sharing the same inferred V gene, J gene, and CDR3 amino acid sequence. Percentage overlap between repertoires was calculated by dividing the number of shared unique clonotypes by the size of the smaller repertoire. Repertoire richness was assessed with RTK rarefaction, the Chao1 estimator, and Recon v2.1 estimates of unobserved clonotypes. OLGA was used to compute generation probabilities for all TCRbeta clonotypes that the gDNA method yielded from a handful of donors. Held by TCRdb, this immuneACCESS table contains in-frame sequences only and omits some clones. Under half of the omission traces to an unresolved V gene where checked; the cause of the rest is unknown. D and trimming were read from the DNA, whereas the V and J calls and clone size are those reported in that table. For this sample the table gives roughly 2 million clones, of which nearly 97% were detected only once. The ten largest account for roughly 0.13% of the sample.

As for this clone: Its antigen has not been determined. No base qualities exist here, and no much larger clone lies one base off it.

Reading the germline V gene gives CDR1 MGHDK and CDR2 SYGVNS. Trimming at the junction amounts to 1 base on V and 5 bases on J, and the germline ends lie 11 bases apart. The cysteine opens and the phenylalanine closes a CDR3 of 15 amino acids. Only the CDR3 part of the read is kept: 45 bases, read in frame from the first base. Healthy HIV-negative adults with no recently reported acute infections or vaccinations were included as donors. Every donor was a Caucasian adult living in Nashville, Tennessee, USA. CD4+ T cells were enriched through magnetic negative selection, after which naive cells were positively selected on CD45RA and the remaining negative fraction served as the memory subset. After blood collection by leukapheresis, PBMCs were isolated using Ficoll-Histopaque density gradient centrifugation and then cryopreserved in the vapor phase of liquid nitrogen. Analytical flow cytometry was used to check the purity and quantity of each magnetically sorted T cell population. Each sorted fraction had its genomic DNA isolated and then quantified by UV absorbance on a Nanodrop 2000c.

In this chain, TRBV25-1 is recombined with TRBJ2-2, with TRBD1 perhaps the D gene, on 7 matching bases. The sequence came from a man aged 18 to 35 in good health. Sequencing was done on a sample of naive CD4+ T cells sorted from blood. The cell subset or site label, read with the paper, signifies: CD45RA+ positively selected. DNA sequence: TGTGCCAGCAGTGAATCCTCAGGGGGGACCGGGGAGCTGTTTTTT. Translated, it gives CASSESSGGTGELFF.